This T cell receptor beta chain was retrieved from a study of cytomegalovirus exposure and HLA in healthy donors. At the level of the study: HLA-typed donors were the source of about 85 million unique TCRs, which an early data release held. Of 300 to 450 genotyped donors, about 80% clustered with self-reported Caucasian donors. The study, taken as a whole, reports: With DRB1 most and HLA-C fewest, TCR association rates differed between HLA loci in a later analysis. Cytomegalovirus status was reportedly diagnosed by the classifier with high specificity and sensitivity.

To note about this clone: The antigen is undetermined.

PCR employed 60 Vbeta and 13 Jbeta primers. Method: immunoSEQ multiplex PCR; TCRdb's copy keeps in-frame clones and lacks some. The data hold about 160,000 clones, with about 85% observed a single time. The sequenced sample consisted of PBMCs. This clonotype was sampled from a man younger than 30 in good health and CMV-seropositive.

CDR3 in amino acids: CASSRGGDRETAGYTF. As DNA, the CDR3 is TGCGCCAGCAGCAGGGGCGGGGACAGGGAGACGGCTGGCTACACCTTC. This rearrangement joins TRBV5-1 to TRBJ1-2; TRBD1 matches at 9 bases. V gave up 4 bases and J gave up 7 bases; unmatched junction bases: 14. This CDR3 is 16 amino acids long. The germline CDR1 and CDR2 sequences are SGHRS and YFSETQ.